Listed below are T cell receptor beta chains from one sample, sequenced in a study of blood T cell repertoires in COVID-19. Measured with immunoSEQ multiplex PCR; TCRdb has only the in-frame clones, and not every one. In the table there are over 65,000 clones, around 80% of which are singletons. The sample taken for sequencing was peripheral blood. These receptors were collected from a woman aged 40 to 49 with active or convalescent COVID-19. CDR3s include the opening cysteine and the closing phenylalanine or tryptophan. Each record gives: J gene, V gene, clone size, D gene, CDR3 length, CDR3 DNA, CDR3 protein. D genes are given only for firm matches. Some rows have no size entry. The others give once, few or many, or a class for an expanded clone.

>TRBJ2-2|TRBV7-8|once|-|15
TGTGCCAGCAGCTTAAACAGGGAGAACACCGGGGAGCTGTTTTTT
CASSLNRENTGELFF
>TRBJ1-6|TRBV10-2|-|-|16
TGCGCCAGCAGTGACCCTGATCTGGGGCCGGTTTCACCCCTCCACTTT
CASSDPDLGPVSPLHF
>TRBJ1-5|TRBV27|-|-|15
TGTGCCAGCAGTCTAGGTTCCCTAGGCAATCAGCCCCAGCATTTT
CASSLGSLGNQPQHF
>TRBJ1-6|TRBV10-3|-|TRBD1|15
TGTGCCATCAGTGGGACAGGGGGGAGTAATTCACCCCTCCACTTT
CAISGTGGSNSPLHF
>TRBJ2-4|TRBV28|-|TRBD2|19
TGTGCCAGCAGTTTATGGGGACTAGCGGGAGAGGAAGTCAAAAACATTCAGTACTTC
CASSLWGLAGEEVKNIQYF
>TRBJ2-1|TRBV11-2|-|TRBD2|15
TGTGCCAGCAGCCCTCCGGGACTAGCGTTGAATGAGCAGTTCTTC
CASSPPGLALNEQFF
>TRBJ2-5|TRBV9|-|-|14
TGTGCCAGCAGCGACGGACTATTAGGGGAGACCCAGTACTTC
CASSDGLLGETQYF
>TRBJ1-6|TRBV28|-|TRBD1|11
TGTGCCAGCAGTTACCGGGACAGGGTGCACTTT
CASSYRDRVHF
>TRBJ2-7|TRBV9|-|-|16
TGTGCCAGCAGCGCCGAAGGGGGACAACCCTCCTACGAGCAGTACTTC
CASSAEGGQPSYEQYF
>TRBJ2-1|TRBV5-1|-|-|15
TGCGCCAGCAGCTTGGCCGGGACTTCCTACAATGAGCAGTTCTTC
CASSLAGTSYNEQFF
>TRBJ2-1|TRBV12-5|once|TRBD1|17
TGTGCTAGTGGTGGATCCGGGACAGCAAGCTCCTACAATGAGCAGTTCTTC
CASGGSGTASSYNEQFF
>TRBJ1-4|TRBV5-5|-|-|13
TGTGCCAGCAGCTCGGAGATAACATTGAAGCTGTTTTTT
CASSSEITLKLFF
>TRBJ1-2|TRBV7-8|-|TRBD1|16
TGTGCCAGCAGCTTAATAAGGGACAGGGGAAACTATGGCTACACCTTC
CASSLIRDRGNYGYTF
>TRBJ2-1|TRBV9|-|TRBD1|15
TGTGCCAGCAGCGTAGTGGGGACAGGGGATAATGAGCAGTTCTTC
CASSVVGTGDNEQFF
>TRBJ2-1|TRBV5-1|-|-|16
TGCGCCAGCAGCTTGGTGGCCACAGGGTCCTACAATGAGCAGTTCTTC
CASSLVATGSYNEQFF
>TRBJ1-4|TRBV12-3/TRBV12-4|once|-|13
TGTGCCAGCAGTTTTGGGAGAAATGAAAAACTGTTTTTT
CASSFGRNEKLFF
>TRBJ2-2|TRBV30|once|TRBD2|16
TGTGCCTGGAGTTCTGGGGCGGGGGGAAACACCGGGGAGCTGTTTTTT
CAWSSGAGGNTGELFF
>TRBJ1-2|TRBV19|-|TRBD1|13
TGTGCCACCTCGCGGGACAGGGGCTATGGCTACACCTTC
CATSRDRGYGYTF